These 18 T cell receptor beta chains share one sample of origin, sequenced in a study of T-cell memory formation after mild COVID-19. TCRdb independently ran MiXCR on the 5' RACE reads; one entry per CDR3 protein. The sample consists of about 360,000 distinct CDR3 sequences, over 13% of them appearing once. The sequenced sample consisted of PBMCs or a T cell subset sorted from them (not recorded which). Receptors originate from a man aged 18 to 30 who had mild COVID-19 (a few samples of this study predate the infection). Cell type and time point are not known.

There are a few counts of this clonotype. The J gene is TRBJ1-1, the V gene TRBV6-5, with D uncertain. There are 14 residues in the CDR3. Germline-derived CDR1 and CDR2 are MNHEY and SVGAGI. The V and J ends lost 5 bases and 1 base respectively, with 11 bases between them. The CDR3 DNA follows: TGTGCCAGCAGTCCTCGGCAACAGAACACTGAAGCTTTCTTT. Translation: CASSPRQQNTEAFF.

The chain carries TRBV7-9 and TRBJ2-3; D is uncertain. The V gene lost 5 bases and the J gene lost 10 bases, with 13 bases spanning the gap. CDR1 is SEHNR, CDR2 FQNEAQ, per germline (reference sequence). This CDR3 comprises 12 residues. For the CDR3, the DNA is TGTGCCAGCAGCCCTGGGCCTGTGGCGCAGTATTTT. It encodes CASSPGPVAQYF.

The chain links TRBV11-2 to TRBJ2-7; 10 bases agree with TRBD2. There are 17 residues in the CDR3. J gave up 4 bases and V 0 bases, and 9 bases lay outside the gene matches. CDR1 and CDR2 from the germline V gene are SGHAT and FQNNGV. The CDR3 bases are TGTGCCAGCAGCTTAGAGGGGCAACTAGCGGGGCCGTACGAGCAGTACTTC. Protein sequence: CASSLEGQLAGPYEQYF. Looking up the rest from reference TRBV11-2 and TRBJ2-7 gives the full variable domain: EAGVAQSPRYKIIEKRQSVAFWCNPISGHATLYWYQQILGQGPKLLIQFQNNGVVDDSQLPKDRFSAERLKGVDSTLKIQPAKLEDSAVYLCASSLEGQLAGPYEQYFGPGTRLTVT.

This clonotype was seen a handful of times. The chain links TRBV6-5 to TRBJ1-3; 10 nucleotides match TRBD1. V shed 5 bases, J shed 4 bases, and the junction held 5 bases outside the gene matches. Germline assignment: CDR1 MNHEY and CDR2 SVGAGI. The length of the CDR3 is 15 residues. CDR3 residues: CASSRQGATGNTIYF. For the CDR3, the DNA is TGTGCCAGCAGTCGACAGGGGGCCACCGGAAACACCATATATTTT.

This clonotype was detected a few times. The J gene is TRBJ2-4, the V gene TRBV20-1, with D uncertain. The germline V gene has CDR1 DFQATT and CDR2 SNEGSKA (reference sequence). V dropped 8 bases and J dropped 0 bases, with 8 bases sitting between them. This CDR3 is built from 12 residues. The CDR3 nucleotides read TGCAGTTCACTTGAAGCCAAAAACATTCAGTACTTC. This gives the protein CSSLEAKNIQYF.

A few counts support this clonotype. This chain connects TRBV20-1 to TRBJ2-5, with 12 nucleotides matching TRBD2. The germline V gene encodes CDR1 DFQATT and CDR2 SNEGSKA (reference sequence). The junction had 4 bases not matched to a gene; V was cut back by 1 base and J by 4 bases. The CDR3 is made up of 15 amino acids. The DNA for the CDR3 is TGCAGTGCTAGAGCCCTAGCGGGGGGGCGAGAGACCCAGTACTTC. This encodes CSARALAGGRETQYF.

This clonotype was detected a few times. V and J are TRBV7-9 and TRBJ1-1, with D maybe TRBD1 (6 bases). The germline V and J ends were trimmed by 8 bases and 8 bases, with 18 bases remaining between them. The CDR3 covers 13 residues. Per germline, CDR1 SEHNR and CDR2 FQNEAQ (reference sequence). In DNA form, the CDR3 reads TGTGCCAGCGTGGGAATATTTGGGACAGAAGCTTTCTTT. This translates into CASVGIFGTEAFF.

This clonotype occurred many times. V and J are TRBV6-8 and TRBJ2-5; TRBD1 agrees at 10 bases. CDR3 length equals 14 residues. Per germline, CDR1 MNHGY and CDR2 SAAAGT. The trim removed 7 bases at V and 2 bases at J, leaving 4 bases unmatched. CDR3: CASTGQGDQETQYF. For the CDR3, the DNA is TGTGCCAGCACCGGACAGGGGGATCAAGAGACCCAGTACTTC.

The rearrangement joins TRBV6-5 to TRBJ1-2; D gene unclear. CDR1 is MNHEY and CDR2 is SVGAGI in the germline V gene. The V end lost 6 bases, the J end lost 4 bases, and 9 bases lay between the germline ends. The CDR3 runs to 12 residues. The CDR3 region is CASSRNGYGYTF. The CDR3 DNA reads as TGTGCCAGCAGCAGAAATGGCTATGGCTACACCTTC.

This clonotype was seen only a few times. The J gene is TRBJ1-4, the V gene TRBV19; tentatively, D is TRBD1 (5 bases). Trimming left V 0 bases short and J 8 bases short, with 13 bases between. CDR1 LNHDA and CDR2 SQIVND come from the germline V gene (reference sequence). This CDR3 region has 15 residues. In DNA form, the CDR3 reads TGTGCCAGTAGTATAGACCCGGGACCAAGGGAAAAACTGTTTTTT. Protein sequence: CASSIDPGPREKLFF.

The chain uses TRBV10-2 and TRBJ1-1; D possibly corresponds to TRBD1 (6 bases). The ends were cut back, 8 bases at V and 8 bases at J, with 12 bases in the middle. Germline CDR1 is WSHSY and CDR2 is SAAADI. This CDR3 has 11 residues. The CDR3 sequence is CASFDDREAFF. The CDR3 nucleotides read TGCGCCAGCTTTGATGACAGGGAAGCTTTCTTT.

The CDR3 nucleotides read TGTGCCAGCAGTCGATATCAACCCGGGACTGTCGAGGGGGAGCAGTTCTTC. Its protein is CASSRYQPGTVEGEQFF. This chain joins TRBV28 and TRBJ2-1, with TRBD2 as a possible D gene (6 bases). This CDR3 spans 17 amino acids. The V and J ends lost 5 bases and 10 bases respectively, with 27 bases between them. Per germline, CDR1 MDHEN and CDR2 SYDVKM.

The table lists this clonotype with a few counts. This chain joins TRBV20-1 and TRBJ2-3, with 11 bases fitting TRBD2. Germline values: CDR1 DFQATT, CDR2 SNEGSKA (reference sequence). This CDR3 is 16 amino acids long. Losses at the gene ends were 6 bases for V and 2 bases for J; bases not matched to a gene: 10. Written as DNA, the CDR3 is TGCAGTGCCCCGCCTTATAGCGGGGGGGCCACAGATACGCAGTATTTT. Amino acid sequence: CSAPPYSGGATDTQYF.

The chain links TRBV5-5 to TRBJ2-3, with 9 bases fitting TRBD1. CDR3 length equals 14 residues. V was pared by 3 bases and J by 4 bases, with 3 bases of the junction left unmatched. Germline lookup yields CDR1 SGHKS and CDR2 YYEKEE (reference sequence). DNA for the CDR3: TGTGCCAGCAGCTCGGGGACAGGGTCAGATACGCAGTATTTT. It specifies CASSSGTGSDTQYF. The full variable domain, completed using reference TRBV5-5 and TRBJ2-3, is DAGVTQSPTHLIKTRGQQVTLRCSPISGHKSVSWYQQVLGQGPQFIFQYYEKEERGRGNFPDRFSARQFPNYSSELNVNALLLGDSALYLCASSSGTGSDTQYFGPGTRLTVL.

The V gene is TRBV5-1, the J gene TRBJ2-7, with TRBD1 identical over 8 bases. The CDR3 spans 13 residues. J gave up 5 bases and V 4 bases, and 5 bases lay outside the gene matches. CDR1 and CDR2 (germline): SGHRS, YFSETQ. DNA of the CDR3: TGCGCCAGCAGCCGGACAGGGAGTAACGAGCAGTACTTC. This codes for CASSRTGSNEQYF.

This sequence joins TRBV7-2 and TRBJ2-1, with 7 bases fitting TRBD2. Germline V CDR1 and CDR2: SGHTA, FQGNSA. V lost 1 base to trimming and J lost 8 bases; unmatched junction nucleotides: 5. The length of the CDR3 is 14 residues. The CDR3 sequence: CASSLGGRGDEQFF. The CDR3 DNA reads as TGTGCCAGCAGCTTAGGCGGCCGGGGGGATGAGCAGTTCTTC.

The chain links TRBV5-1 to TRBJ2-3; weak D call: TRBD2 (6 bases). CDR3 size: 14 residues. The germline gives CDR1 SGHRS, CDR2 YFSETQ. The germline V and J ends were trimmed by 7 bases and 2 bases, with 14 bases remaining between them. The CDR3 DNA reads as TGCGCCAGCGCAAGGACGGGGGACACAGATACGCAGTATTTT. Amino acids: CASARTGDTDTQYF.

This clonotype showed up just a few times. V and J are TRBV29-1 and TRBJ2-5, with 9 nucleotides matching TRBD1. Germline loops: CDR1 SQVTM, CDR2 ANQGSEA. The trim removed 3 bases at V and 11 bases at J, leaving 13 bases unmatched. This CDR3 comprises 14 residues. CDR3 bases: TGCAGCGTTGATCGGGGACAGGGATTCGGGGATCAGTACTTC. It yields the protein CSVDRGQGFGDQYF.